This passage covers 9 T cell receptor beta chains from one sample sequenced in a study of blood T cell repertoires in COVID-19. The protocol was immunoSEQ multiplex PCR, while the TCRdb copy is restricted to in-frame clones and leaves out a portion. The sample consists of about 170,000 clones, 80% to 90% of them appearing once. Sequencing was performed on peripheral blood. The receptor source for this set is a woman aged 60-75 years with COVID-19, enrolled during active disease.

CDR3 amino acids: CSVSRGNTGELFF. The CDR3 DNA reads as TGCAGCGTTAGCAGGGGGAACACCGGGGAGCTGTTTTTT. The chain is built from TRBV29-1 and TRBJ2-2; maybe TRBD1 (6 bases). Deletions cut 5 bases from V and 1 base from J, with 8 bases between. Germline V gives CDR1 SQVTM, CDR2 ANQGSEA. CDR3 length: 13 amino acids.

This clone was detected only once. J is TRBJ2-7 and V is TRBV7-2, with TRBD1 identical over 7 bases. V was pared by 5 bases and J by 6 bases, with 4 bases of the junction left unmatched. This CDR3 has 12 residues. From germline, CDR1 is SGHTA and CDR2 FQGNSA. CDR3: CASSLDRAEQYF. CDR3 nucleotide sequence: TGTGCCAGCAGCCTAGACAGGGCCGAGCAGTACTTC.

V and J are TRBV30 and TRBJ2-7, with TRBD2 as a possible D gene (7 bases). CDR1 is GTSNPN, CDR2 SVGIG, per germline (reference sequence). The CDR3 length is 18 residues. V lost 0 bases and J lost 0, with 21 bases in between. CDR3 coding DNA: TGTGCCTGGAGTGTACCCGATCGGGGGCGGGGGAGCTCCTACGAGCAGTACTTC. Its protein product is CAWSVPDRGRGSSYEQYF.

This CDR3 is CAWSVPGRGRMYEQYF. DNA for the CDR3: TGTGCCTGGAGTGTACCTGGCAGGGGGCGCATGTACGAGCAGTACTTC. V and J are TRBV30 and TRBJ2-7; 8 nucleotides line up with TRBD1. After removal of 0 bases from V and 4 bases from J, the junction contained 11 bases not matched to a gene. The CDR3 totals 16 residues. Germline CDR1 is GTSNPN and CDR2 is SVGIG (reference sequence). The full variable domain, in which reference TRBV30 and TRBJ2-7 provide the parts outside the CDR3, is SQTIHQWPATLVQPVGSPLSLECTVEGTSNPNLYWYRQAAGRGLQLLFYSVGIGQISSEVPQNLSASRPQDRQFILSSKKLLLSDSGFYLCAWSVPGRGRMYEQYFGPGTRLTVT.

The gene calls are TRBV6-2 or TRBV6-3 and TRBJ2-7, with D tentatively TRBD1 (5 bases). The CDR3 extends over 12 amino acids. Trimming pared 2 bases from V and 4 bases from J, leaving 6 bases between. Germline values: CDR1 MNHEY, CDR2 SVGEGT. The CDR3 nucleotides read TGTGCCAGCAGTTACAGGGGATACGAGCAGTACTTC. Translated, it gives CASSYRGYEQYF.

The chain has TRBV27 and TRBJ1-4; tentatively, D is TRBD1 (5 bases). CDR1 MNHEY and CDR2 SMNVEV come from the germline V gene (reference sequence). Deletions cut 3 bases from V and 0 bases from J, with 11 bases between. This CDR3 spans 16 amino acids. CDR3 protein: CASSFYPTATNEKLFF. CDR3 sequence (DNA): TGTGCCAGCAGTTTTTATCCGACAGCAACTAATGAAAAACTGTTTTTT.

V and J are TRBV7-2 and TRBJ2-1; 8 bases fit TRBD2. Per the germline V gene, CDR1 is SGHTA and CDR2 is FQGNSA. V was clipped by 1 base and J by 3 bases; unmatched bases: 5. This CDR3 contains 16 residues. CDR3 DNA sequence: TGTGCCAGCAGCTTAGAGGGAGCGGGAGTCTACAATGAGCAGTTCTTC. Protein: CASSLEGAGVYNEQFF.

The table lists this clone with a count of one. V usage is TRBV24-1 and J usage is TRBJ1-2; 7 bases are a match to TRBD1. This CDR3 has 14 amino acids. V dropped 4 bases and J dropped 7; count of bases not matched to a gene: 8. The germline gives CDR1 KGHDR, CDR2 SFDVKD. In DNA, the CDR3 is TGTGCCACCAGTGAGCCGACAGGGAAGGGTGGCTACACCTTC. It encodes CATSEPTGKGGYTF.

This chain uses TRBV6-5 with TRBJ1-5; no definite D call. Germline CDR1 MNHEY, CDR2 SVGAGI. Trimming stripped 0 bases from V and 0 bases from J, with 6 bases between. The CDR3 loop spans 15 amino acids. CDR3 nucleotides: TGTGCCAGCAGTTACTCGGCTTATAGCAATCAGCCCCAGCATTTT. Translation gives CASSYSAYSNQPQHF.